The clone carrying this T cell receptor (beta chain) was observed a handful of times. The data were taken from a study of T cells after yellow fever vaccination. Study information: Fractions containing few cells were prepared with SMART-Seq v4 Ultra Low Input.

TCRdb ran MiXCR on the 5' RACE reads and lists one entry per CDR3 protein. The table records nearly 300,000 distinct CDR3 sequences, under 9% of them present only once. The CDR3 contains 15 residues. V dropped 5 bases and J dropped 6 bases, with 19 bases sitting between them. Germline values: CDR1 SGHTA, CDR2 FQGNSA. This TCR was recovered from a man in his late teens or twenties who received the YFV17D yellow fever vaccine. The source material was CD4+ T cells sorted from PBMCs, sampled 5 days after the yellow fever booster vaccination. J is TRBJ1-1 and V is TRBV7-2; no clear D gene. The CDR3 nucleotides are TGTGCCAGCAGCCCCTCCCTCGGCCCGAGCTCTGAAGCTTTCTTT. Its protein is CASSPSLGPSSEAFF.